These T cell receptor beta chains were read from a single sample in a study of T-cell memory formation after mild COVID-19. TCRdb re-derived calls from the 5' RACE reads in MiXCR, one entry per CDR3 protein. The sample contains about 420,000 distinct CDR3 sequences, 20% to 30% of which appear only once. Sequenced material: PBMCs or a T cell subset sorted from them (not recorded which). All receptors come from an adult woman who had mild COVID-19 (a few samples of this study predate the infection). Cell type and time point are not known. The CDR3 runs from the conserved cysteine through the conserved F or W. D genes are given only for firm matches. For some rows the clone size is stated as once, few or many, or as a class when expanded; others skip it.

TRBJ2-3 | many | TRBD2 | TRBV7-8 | TGTGCCAGCAGCCGCACCGGGACTAGGTACGCAGATACGCAGTATTTT | CASSRTGTRYADTQYF
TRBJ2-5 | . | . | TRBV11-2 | TGTGCCAGCAGCTTTGGGCAGGGCTCTCAAGAGACCCAGTACTTC | CASSFGQGSQETQYF
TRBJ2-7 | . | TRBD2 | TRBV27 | TGTGCCAGCAGGAGGACTAGCGGGAGAGAATACGAGCAGTACTTC | CASRRTSGREYEQYF
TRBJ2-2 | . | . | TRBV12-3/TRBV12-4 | TGTGCCAGCTGGAATCAAGGGACGAACACCGGGGAGCTGTTTTTT | CASWNQGTNTGELFF
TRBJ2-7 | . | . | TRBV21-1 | TGTGCCAGCAAGGCATTTTCGACCCGAGGGACCTACGAGCAGTACTTC | CASKAFSTRGTYEQYF
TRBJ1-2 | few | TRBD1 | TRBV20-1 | TGCAGTGCTAACAGGGGATTCAACTATGGCTACACCTTC | CSANRGFNYGYTF
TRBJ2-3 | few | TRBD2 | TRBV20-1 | TGCGGCGGGAGGGCCGGGGATACGCAGTATTTT | CGGRAGDTQYF
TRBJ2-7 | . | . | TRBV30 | TGTGCCTGGAGTCCCGACGTGATGGTCTACGAGCAGTACTTC | CAWSPDVMVYEQYF
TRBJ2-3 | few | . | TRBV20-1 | TGCAGTGCTACAACCCCTAGCACAGATACGCAGTATTTT | CSATTPSTDTQYF
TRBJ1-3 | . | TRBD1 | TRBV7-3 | TGTGCCAGCAGCACCACCCCGGGACAGGGAGCCATATATTTT | CASSTTPGQGAIYF
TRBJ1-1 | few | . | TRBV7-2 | TGTGCCAGCAGCTGGCGGTTCAGGGGAAAAAACACTGAAGCTTTCTTT | CASSWRFRGKNTEAFF
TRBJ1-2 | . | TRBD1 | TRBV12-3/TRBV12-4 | TGTGCCAGCAGTTGGGACAGGGGAGAAGGCTACACCTTC | CASSWDRGEGYTF
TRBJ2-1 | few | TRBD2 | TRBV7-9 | TGTGCCAGCAGCTTAGACTCTAGCGGGAGGCTCGATGAGCAGTTCTTC | CASSLDSSGRLDEQFF
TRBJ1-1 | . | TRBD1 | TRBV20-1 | TGCAGTCCAGGGGGAACTGAAGCTTTCTTT | CSPGGTEAFF
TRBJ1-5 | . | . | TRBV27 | TGTGCCAGCAGTTTTGGGGGCGGGGCCCCCGGGGGGCCCCAGCATTTT | CASSFGGGAPGGPQHF
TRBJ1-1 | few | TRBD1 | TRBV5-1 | TGCGCCAGCAGCTTGGCGGGACAGGCGGAAGCTTTCTTT | CASSLAGQAEAFF
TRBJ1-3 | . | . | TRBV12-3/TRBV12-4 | TGTGCCAGCAGTTTCAGCGCATCCTCTGGAAACACCATATATTTT | CASSFSASSGNTIYF
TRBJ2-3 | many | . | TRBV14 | TGTGCCAGCAGCCAAAACTTCGCTCGCGGGGCAGATACGCAGTATTTT | CASSQNFARGADTQYF
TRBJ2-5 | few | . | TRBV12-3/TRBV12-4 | TGTGCCAGCAGTGCATTAGAAGGGGGTCAGACCCAGTACTTC | CASSALEGGQTQYF
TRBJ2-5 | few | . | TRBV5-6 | TGTGCCAGCAGCGGTATGAGGGGGGCCGATGAGACCCAGTACTTC | CASSGMRGADETQYF
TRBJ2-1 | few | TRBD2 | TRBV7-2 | TGTGCCAGCAGCTCCACTAGCGGGGGGCCCGATGAGCAGTTCTTC | CASSSTSGGPDEQFF
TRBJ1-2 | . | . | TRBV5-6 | TGTGCCAGCAAGCCCCAGGAGACCTCCAACTATGGCTACACCTTC | CASKPQETSNYGYTF
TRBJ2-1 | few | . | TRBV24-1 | TGTGCCACCAGTGATTTAGTGTGGAATGAGCAGTTCTTC | CATSDLVWNEQFF
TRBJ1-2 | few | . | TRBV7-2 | TGTGCCAGCAGCTCTGAGGGTTATAGTGATGGCTACACCTTC | CASSSEGYSDGYTF
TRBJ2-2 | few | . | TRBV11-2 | TGTGCCAGCAGCTCAAGACTCCCAAACACCGGGGAGCTGTTTTTT | CASSSRLPNTGELFF
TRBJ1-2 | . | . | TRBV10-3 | TGTGCCATCAGTGAATTGGGGACGGACTATGGCTACACCTTC | CAISELGTDYGYTF
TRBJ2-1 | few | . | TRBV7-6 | TGTGCCAGCAGCTCGGCGTCGAATGAGCAGTTCTTC | CASSSASNEQFF
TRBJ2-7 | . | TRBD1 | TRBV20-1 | TGCAGTGCTAGAGACCCAAAGCCCGGACAGGGAGGGCAGTACTTC | CSARDPKPGQGGQYF
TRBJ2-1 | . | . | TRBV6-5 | TGTGCCAGCAGTTACTCGAGGAGAAGGAATGAGCAGTTCTTC | CASSYSRRRNEQFF
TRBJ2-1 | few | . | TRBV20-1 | TGCAGTGCCAGGGGCGGGGCTTATATCAATGAGCAGTTCTTC | CSARGGAYINEQFF
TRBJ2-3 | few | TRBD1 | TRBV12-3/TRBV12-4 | TGTGCCAGCAGCCGGGGACAGGGAACAGATACGCAGTATTTT | CASSRGQGTDTQYF
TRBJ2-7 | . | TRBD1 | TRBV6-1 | TGTGCCAGCAGTGAAGCGCTAGGGACAGGATACGAGCAGTACTTC | CASSEALGTGYEQYF
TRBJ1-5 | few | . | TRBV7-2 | TGTGCCAGCAGCTTAGTAGCTGGGCTCGGGCAGCCCCAGCATTTT | CASSLVAGLGQPQHF
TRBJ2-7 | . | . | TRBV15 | TGTGCCACCAGCCAAGTCTACTCCTACGAGCAGTACTTC | CATSQVYSYEQYF
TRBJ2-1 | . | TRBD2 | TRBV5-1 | TGCGCCAGCAGCCTAGAGCGGGAAGGTGTCTCCTACAATGAGCAGTTCTTC | CASSLEREGVSYNEQFF
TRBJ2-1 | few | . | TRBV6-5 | TGTGCCAGCAGTTACTCGACAGTTGCGGATGAGCAGTTCTTC | CASSYSTVADEQFF
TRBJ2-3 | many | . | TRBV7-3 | TGTGCCAGCAGCCCAGGGGGGCCAAGCACAGATACGCAGTATTTT | CASSPGGPSTDTQYF
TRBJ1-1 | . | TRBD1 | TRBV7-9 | TGTGCCAGCAGCTTAGCGATGGCAGGGGGCGCCACTGAAGCTTTCTTT | CASSLAMAGGATEAFF
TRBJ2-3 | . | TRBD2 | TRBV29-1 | TGCAGCGTTGAGGGAGCGGGGGGGCCCCCAGATACGCAGTATTTT | CSVEGAGGPPDTQYF
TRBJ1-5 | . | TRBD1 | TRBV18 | TGTGCCAGCTCAACCGGGACAGGGTCCTATAGCAATCAGCCCCAGCATTTT | CASSTGTGSYSNQPQHF
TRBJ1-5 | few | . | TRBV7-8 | TGTGCCAGCAGCCAGGGAGTCGATAGCAATCAGCCCCAGCATTTT | CASSQGVDSNQPQHF
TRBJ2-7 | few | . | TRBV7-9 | TGTGCCAGCAGCTTAGCGGGAGTAAGGTTCGAGCAGTACTTC | CASSLAGVRFEQYF
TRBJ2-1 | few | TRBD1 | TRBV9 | TGTGCCAGCAGCGTATACGGGACAGGGACGTACAATGAGCAGTTCTTC | CASSVYGTGTYNEQFF
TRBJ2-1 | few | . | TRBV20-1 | TGCAGTGCTAGAGCCCAGACCCGGAGGTCCTACAATGAGCAGTTCTTC | CSARAQTRRSYNEQFF
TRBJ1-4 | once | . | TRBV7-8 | TGTGCCAGCAGCTTAGGGTCGGCTGCAACTAATGAAAAACTGTTTTTT | CASSLGSAATNEKLFF
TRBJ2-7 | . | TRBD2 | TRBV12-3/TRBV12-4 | TGTGCCAGCAGTCCACCAAGCGGGACCTCCTACGAGCAGTACTTC | CASSPPSGTSYEQYF
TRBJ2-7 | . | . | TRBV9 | TGTGCCAGCAGCGTAGGTGAGGGCGCGGTTCTCGAGCAGTACTTC | CASSVGEGAVLEQYF
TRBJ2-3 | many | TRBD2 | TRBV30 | TGTGCCTGGACTAGCGGACGCACAGATACGCAGTATTTT | CAWTSGRTDTQYF
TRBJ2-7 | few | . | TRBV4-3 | TGCGCCAGCAGCCAACGGCACGGCGGCACCGCCTACGAGCAGTACTTC | CASSQRHGGTAYEQYF
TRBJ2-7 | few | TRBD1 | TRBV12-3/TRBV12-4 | TGTGCCAGCAGACCCGGACAGGGGGGCACCTACGAGCAGTACTTC | CASRPGQGGTYEQYF
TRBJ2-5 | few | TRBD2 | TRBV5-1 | TGCGCCAGCAGCCGCCCGGGAGGGGGAGAGACCCAGTACTTC | CASSRPGGGETQYF